This TCR beta chain was retrieved from a study of liver allograft versus peripheral blood T cells. Study details: Liver transplant recipients had T cell receptor repertoires compared between transplanted liver and peripheral blood.

TCRdb reanalysed the reads using MiXCR and keeps one entry per CDR3 protein. The sample lists 3,500 to 4,000 distinct CDR3 sequences; about a fifth were seen once. V was trimmed by 1 base and J by 6 bases, leaving 15 bases between them. Germline CDR1 is MGHRA and CDR2 is YSYEKL. This CDR3 has 15 amino acids. The TCR was taken from a human patient who had a liver transplant. The graft donor may be the source of some T cells. This chain connects TRBV4-1 to TRBJ1-1; D unclear. CDR3 loop: CASSQVWGGWAEAFF. Written as DNA, the CDR3 is TGCGCCAGCAGCCAAGTCTGGGGAGGATGGGCTGAAGCTTTCTTT.